This TCR beta chain was captured by sequencing in a study of a mutant IDH1 vaccine in newly diagnosed glioma. Study-level information: Patients received vaccination from 4-6 weeks after radiotherapy alone, or with temozolomide cycles.

For this clone: As yet, its antigen is unknown.

Some clones are missing from TCRdb's copy, which holds only in-frame ones; the method was immunoSEQ multiplex PCR. The sample includes around 41,000 clones, about 79% of them seen just once. The time point here: week 23, last vaccination. Vaccination used 300 ug of mutant IDH1 20-mer peptide per dose, with topical imiquimod. The CDR3 is made up of 13 amino acids. Germline V gives CDR1 MNHNS, CDR2 SASEGT. Trimming pared 2 bases from V and 6 bases from J, leaving 11 bases between. The sequencing used PBMCs, collected from a glioma patient whose treatment included an IDH1 peptide vaccine. The receptor was derived from a woman aged 35 to 49 with glioma. Some clones in this sample may be carry-over from other donors' samples. The chain employs TRBV6-1 and TRBJ2-7; D possibly matches TRBD1 or TRBD2 (7 bases each). The DNA of the CDR3 is TGTGCCAGCAGTGAATGGGAGGGGGCCGAGCAGTACTTC. It yields the protein CASSEWEGAEQYF.